Listed here are 30 T cell receptor beta chains from one sample, sequenced in a study of T cell responses to AZD1222 COVID-19 vaccine. Data came from immunoSEQ multiplex PCR; TCRdb stores just in-frame clones and leaves some out. The sample has about 69,000 clones, 86% seen once. The sample here was peripheral blood, taken on day 0 of AZD1222 vaccination. These receptor sequences come from an adult in good health.

This sequence joins TRBV29-1 and TRBJ1-3; 7 bases agree with TRBD1. Germline V gives CDR1 SQVTM, CDR2 ANQGSEA. J was trimmed by 1 base and V by 3 bases; bases with no gene match: 6. The CDR3 is 15 amino acids. CDR3 coding DNA: TGCAGCGTTGAGAGGGGGCTAGGGTCTGGAAACACCATATATTTT. Translated, it gives CSVERGLGSGNTIYF.

This clone appeared once. V gene TRBV28 combines with J gene TRBJ1-5; D gene uncertain. The V end was cut by 2 bases, the J end by 14 bases, with 13 bases between. Per germline, CDR1 MDHEN and CDR2 SYDVKM. This CDR3 is 12 amino acids long. CDR3 DNA: TGTGCCAGCAGTTTAAAGCGGCAAAAGGAGCATTTT. This translates into CASSLKRQKEHF.

This clone was counted between two and nine times. In DNA, the CDR3 is TGTGCCAGCAGCCCTAGAGGGAGGGGGCTAGATGGCTACACCTTC. It translates to CASSPRGRGLDGYTF. This chain uses TRBV28 with TRBJ1-2, with 7 bases matching TRBD1. In germline, CDR1 is MDHEN, CDR2 SYDVKM. The CDR3 has 15 amino acids. V gave up 6 bases and J gave up 6 bases; unmatched junction bases: 13.

V usage is TRBV18 and J usage is TRBJ1-6; 9 nucleotides agree with TRBD1. CDR3 length: 14 residues. Germline CDR1 and CDR2: KGHSH and LQKENI. After removal of 3 bases from V and 7 bases from J, the junction contained 1 base not matched to a gene. CDR3: CASSPGQGNSPLHF. Written as DNA, the CDR3 is TGTGCCAGCTCACCCGGACAGGGGAATTCACCCCTCCACTTT.

This clone was seen once. The chain couples TRBV6-5 to TRBJ2-1, with 9 bases lining up with TRBD1. From germline, CDR1 is MNHEY and CDR2 SVGAGI. This CDR3 has 16 residues. Losses at the gene ends were 0 bases for V and 4 bases for J; bases not matched to a gene: 4. The CDR3 region is CASSYSNRGPYNEQFF. The CDR3 DNA reads TGTGCCAGCAGTTACTCAAACAGGGGGCCGTACAATGAGCAGTTCTTC.

The V and J genes are TRBV27 and TRBJ2-1; D unresolved. The V end was cut by 3 bases, the J end by 0 bases, with 12 bases between. The CDR3 is made up of 16 amino acids. Germline CDR1 reads MNHEY; CDR2 reads SMNVEV (reference sequence). The CDR3 reads CASSLAAIPSYNEQFF. CDR3 nucleotides: TGTGCCAGCAGTTTGGCTGCCATCCCCTCCTACAATGAGCAGTTCTTC.

The J gene is TRBJ1-3, the V gene TRBV27, with D tentatively TRBD1 (5 bases). Germline V gives CDR1 MNHEY, CDR2 SMNVEV (reference sequence). Trimming stripped 2 bases from V and 7 bases from J, with 12 bases between. There are 14 residues in the CDR3. CDR3 DNA sequence: TGTGCCAGCAGTTTAAGAGGGGATCCCAACACCATATATTTT. Encoded protein: CASSLRGDPNTIYF.

CDR3 in DNA: TGTGCCAGCTCCAACCCGGGCCCTGTCTATGGCTACACCTTC. It specifies CASSNPGPVYGYTF. The chain carries TRBV18 and TRBJ1-2; no definite D call. CDR3 length: 14 residues. V dropped 6 bases and J dropped 4 bases, with 15 bases sitting between them. Germline CDR1 KGHSH, CDR2 LQKENI.

This chain joins TRBV2 and TRBJ2-1, with a tentative D call TRBD2 (5 bases). The V and J ends lost 6 bases and 9 bases respectively, with 12 bases between them. CDR1 and CDR2 from the germline V gene are SNHLY and FYNNEI. This CDR3 is built from 12 residues. CDR3 nucleotide sequence: TGTGCCAGCAGCCCACCCGCGGGTGAGCAGTTCTTC. It yields the protein CASSPPAGEQFF.

This chain's CDR3 is CASSQVVWRETQYF. Here the CDR3 DNA reads TGTGCCAGCAGCCAAGTGGTGTGGCGAGAGACCCAGTACTTC. This sequence joins TRBV3-1 (or the pseudogene TRBV3-2) and TRBJ2-5; D is unresolved. V was pared by 1 base and J by 4 bases, with 10 bases between. The germline CDR1 and CDR2 sequences are LGHDT and YNNKEL (reference sequence). The CDR3 has 14 residues.

This clone was seen a handful of times. The rearrangement uses TRBV4-1 and TRBJ1-5; D gene ambiguous. V dropped 5 bases and J dropped 7 bases, with 18 bases sitting between them. CDR3 size: 15 residues. The germline V gene encodes CDR1 MGHRA and CDR2 YSYEKL. CDR3 nucleotides: TGCGCCAGCAGCATCCTGGTTGGGAACGGACAGCCCCAGCATTTT. Its translation: CASSILVGNGQPQHF.

This clone has just one count. V and J are TRBV12-3 or TRBV12-4 and TRBJ1-2; D is perhaps TRBD1 (6 bases). Trimming removed 7 bases from V and 6 bases from J, with 15 bases in between. The CDR3 is 13 amino acids. The CDR3, as DNA: TGTGCCAGCACCCAGGCCTCAGGGGATGGCTACACCTTC. Translating gives CASTQASGDGYTF.

The chain's CDR3 is CATSDLGQRSHTPETQYF. CDR3 nucleotides: TGTGCCACCAGTGATTTAGGCCAGCGAAGCCATACACCAGAGACCCAGTACTTC. This chain links TRBV24-1 with TRBJ2-5, with D unresolved. The CDR3 loop spans 18 amino acids. The V gene lost 1 base and the J gene lost 4 bases, with 21 bases spanning the gap. Germline CDR1 reads KGHDR; CDR2 reads SFDVKD.

This chain connects TRBV14 to TRBJ2-5; TRBD2 matches 7 bases. J gave up 2 bases and V 5 bases, and 8 bases lay outside the gene matches. The CDR3 sequence is 15 residues long. Germline CDR1 reads SGHDN; CDR2 reads FVKESK. The CDR3 loop is CASSAWTSSQETQYF. The DNA of the CDR3 is TGTGCCAGCAGCGCGTGGACTAGTAGTCAAGAGACCCAGTACTTC.

This rearrangement joins TRBV9 to TRBJ2-2, with unresolved D. Per germline, CDR1 SGDLS and CDR2 YYNGEE. CDR3 size: 13 residues. Trimming removed 0 bases from V and 8 bases from J, with 8 bases in between. CDR3 DNA: TGTGCCAGCAGCGTAGAGCCTGGAGGGGAGCTGTTTTTT. Its translation: CASSVEPGGELFF.

The chain couples TRBV5-8 to TRBJ2-1; weak D call: TRBD2 (6 bases). V was trimmed by 0 bases and J by 0 bases, leaving 10 bases between them. The V gene's germline CDR1 is SGHTS and CDR2 YDEGEE. CDR3 size: 16 residues. CDR3 in DNA: TGTGCCAGCAGCTTGGATGGCGGGAACTCCTACAATGAGCAGTTCTTC. Translating it yields CASSLDGGNSYNEQFF.

J is TRBJ1-2 and V is TRBV6-1; weak D call: TRBD1 (5 bases). Germline-derived CDR1 and CDR2 are MNHNS and SASEGT. The CDR3 has 15 amino acids. With 3 bases removed from V and 7 bases from J, the gap between germline ends came to 18 bases. The CDR3 nucleotides are TGTGCCAGCAGTGAGGTCTGGGGGACCTTATCTGGCTACACCTTC. Translating it yields CASSEVWGTLSGYTF.

V is TRBV30 and J is TRBJ2-3; D is unresolved. The CDR3 extends over 15 amino acids. Trimming removed 7 bases from V and 0 bases from J, with 17 bases in between. The germline CDR1 and CDR2 sequences are GTSNPN and SVGIG (reference sequence). CDR3 sequence: CAFSQLTASTDTQYF. CDR3 coding DNA: TGTGCCTTTTCGCAACTTACAGCTAGCACAGATACGCAGTATTTT.

The chain couples TRBV12-3 or TRBV12-4 to TRBJ1-3, with no clear D. This CDR3 has 13 amino acids. V lost 0 bases and J lost 1, with 1 base in between. The CDR3: CASSLASGNTIYF. In DNA, the CDR3 is TGTGCCAGCAGTTTAGCGTCTGGAAACACCATATATTTT.

The genes are TRBV7-2 and TRBJ2-2, with a possible D match to TRBD1 (5 bases). The CDR3 has 15 amino acids. CDR1 is SGHTA, CDR2 FQGNSA, per germline. V was clipped by 1 base and J by 2 bases, with 8 bases between them. CDR3 loop: CASSLVQGNTGELFF. The CDR3 nucleotides are TGTGCCAGCAGCTTAGTGCAGGGCAACACCGGGGAGCTGTTTTTT.

The chain links TRBV2 to TRBJ2-3, with 8 bases matching TRBD2. Unmatched junction bases numbered 7, after V lost 4 bases and J lost 4 bases. The CDR3 consists of 15 residues. The germline gives CDR1 SNHLY, CDR2 FYNNEI. The CDR3, as DNA: TGTGCCAGCAGTGGAAACGGGGGGGCAGCAGATACGCAGTATTTT. This codes for CASSGNGGAADTQYF.

This chain connects TRBV5-8 to TRBJ2-3; the match to TRBD1 covers 10 bases. CDR1 is SGHTS and CDR2 is YDEGEE in the germline V gene. Trimming removed 4 bases from V and 4 bases from J; junction bases left unmatched: 6. The CDR3 is 15 amino acids. CDR3 sequence reads: CASSVGDRGADTQYF. DNA for the CDR3: TGTGCCAGCAGCGTGGGGGACAGGGGCGCAGATACGCAGTATTTT.

This rearrangement joins TRBV15 to TRBJ2-7, with a tentative D call TRBD2 (7 bases). Germline CDR1 and CDR2: LNHNV and YYDKDF (reference sequence). The CDR3 contains 14 residues. V was trimmed by 11 bases and J by 4 bases, leaving 21 bases between them. The CDR3 DNA reads as TGTGCCGCGACTAAGGGGGGCGGGAGTTACGAGCAGTACTTC. Translation gives CAATKGGGSYEQYF.

DNA for the CDR3: TGTGCCAGCAGCCAAGGCCCCTACGGCGGCACAGATACGCAGTATTTT. Translation gives CASSQGPYGGTDTQYF. V and J are TRBV3-1 (or the pseudogene TRBV3-2) and TRBJ2-3; D is uncertain. The CDR3 sequence is 16 residues long. CDR1 is LGHDT and CDR2 is YNNKEL in the germline V gene (reference sequence). V was trimmed by 1 base and J by 1 base, leaving 12 bases between them.

The chain joins TRBV7-6 to TRBJ2-1; D is undetermined. V lost 1 base, J lost 3 bases, and 4 bases lay in between. Looked up from germline, CDR1 is SGHVS and CDR2 is FNYEAQ. CDR3 length: 13 amino acids. The DNA of the CDR3 is TGTGCCAGCAGCTTAGTCCTCTACAATGAGCAGTTCTTC. Translating it yields CASSLVLYNEQFF.

J is TRBJ1-5 and V is TRBV6-5, with 7 nucleotides matching TRBD1. J was trimmed by 2 bases and V by 2 bases; bases with no gene match: 3. The CDR3 loop spans 15 amino acids. Germline V gives CDR1 MNHEY, CDR2 SVGAGI. CDR3 residues: CASSYDREGNQPQHF. In DNA form, the CDR3 reads TGTGCCAGCAGTTACGACAGGGAGGGCAATCAGCCCCAGCATTTT.

The genes are TRBV18 and TRBJ2-2; 7 bases map to TRBD2. V gave up 1 base and J gave up 1 base; unmatched junction bases: 3. The CDR3 contains 16 residues. The V gene's germline CDR1 is KGHSH and CDR2 LQKENI. CDR3 amino acids: CASSPLTSRNTGELFF. For the CDR3, the DNA is TGTGCCAGCTCACCACTGACTAGCAGGAACACCGGGGAGCTGTTTTTT.

This rearrangement joins TRBV24-1 to TRBJ2-2; no clear D. The germline gives CDR1 KGHDR, CDR2 SFDVKD. The CDR3 contains 12 residues. Trimming removed 8 bases from V and 2 bases from J, with 5 bases in between. CDR3 in DNA: TGTGCCACCAACGGAAACACCGGGGAGCTGTTTTTT. The encoded protein is CATNGNTGELFF.

This clone was detected a few times. The chain carries TRBV7-2 and TRBJ2-1, with 7 bases fitting TRBD2. With V trimmed by 5 bases and J by 6 bases, 4 bases remained unmatched. The CDR3 has 13 amino acids. CDR1 and CDR2 from the germline V gene are SGHTA and FQGNSA. The CDR3 nucleotides read TGTGCCAGCAGCGCGGGACTACTCAATGAGCAGTTCTTC. Translating gives CASSAGLLNEQFF.

V is TRBV3-1 (or the pseudogene TRBV3-2) and J is TRBJ1-1, with D uncertain. Germline lookup yields CDR1 LGHDT and CDR2 YNNKEL (reference sequence). The CDR3 contains 12 residues. V was cut by 3 bases and J by 5 bases, with 7 bases left in between. The CDR3: CASSHRTTEAFF. For the CDR3, the DNA is TGTGCCAGCAGCCATAGGACTACTGAAGCTTTCTTT.